These T cell receptor beta chains were read from a single sample in a study of shared clonotypes between healthy human individuals. The data were produced by immunoSEQ multiplex PCR, yet TCRdb's version contains in-frame clones alone and is incomplete. The repertoire has about 680,000 clones, roughly 73% of them found once; the top ten carry around 1.8%. The sequencing input was memory CD4+ T cells sorted from blood. These receptors came from a young woman in good health. CDR3s include the opening cysteine and the closing phenylalanine or tryptophan. A D gene is named only where the DNA matches it firmly. Where a row states a size, it is once, few, many or the class of an expanded clone; other rows omit it.

d_call: -; j_call: TRBJ2-7; clone_size: -; v_call: TRBV6-6; cdr3_aa: CASSYKVKGSEQYF; cdr3_nt: TGTGCCAGCAGTTACAAGGTTAAGGGGTCGGAGCAGTACTTC
d_call: -; j_call: TRBJ1-1; clone_size: -; v_call: TRBV18; cdr3_aa: CASHGRGNLNTEAFF; cdr3_nt: TGTGCCAGCCACGGGCGGGGAAACTTGAACACTGAAGCTTTCTTT
d_call: -; j_call: TRBJ2-2; clone_size: -; v_call: TRBV27; cdr3_aa: CASSLRETGELFF; cdr3_nt: TGTGCCAGCAGTTTACGAGAGACCGGGGAGCTGTTTTTT
d_call: -; j_call: TRBJ1-2; clone_size: -; v_call: TRBV20-1; cdr3_aa: CSARYGDGYTF; cdr3_nt: TGCAGTGCTAGATACGGGGATGGCTACACCTTC
d_call: -; j_call: TRBJ2-2; clone_size: -; v_call: TRBV6-5; cdr3_aa: CASSYFGLNTGELFF; cdr3_nt: TGTGCCAGCAGTTATTTTGGACTTAACACCGGGGAGCTGTTTTTT
d_call: -; j_call: TRBJ2-3; clone_size: -; v_call: TRBV28; cdr3_aa: CASNVGVDTQYF; cdr3_nt: TGTGCCAGCAACGTAGGGGTAGATACGCAGTATTTT
d_call: -; j_call: TRBJ2-2; clone_size: -; v_call: TRBV11-2; cdr3_aa: CASSLLSGGNTGELFF; cdr3_nt: TGTGCCAGCAGCTTACTAAGCGGAGGGAACACCGGGGAGCTGTTTTTT
d_call: -; j_call: TRBJ2-1; clone_size: -; v_call: TRBV28; cdr3_aa: CASRSELYGNEQFF; cdr3_nt: TGTGCCAGCAGATCCGAATTATACGGTAATGAGCAGTTCTTC
d_call: TRBD1; j_call: TRBJ2-1; clone_size: -; v_call: TRBV7-2; cdr3_aa: CARTGSASYNEQFF; cdr3_nt: TGTGCCAGGACAGGGTCGGCGTCCTACAATGAGCAGTTCTTC
d_call: TRBD1; j_call: TRBJ1-1; clone_size: -; v_call: TRBV7-9; cdr3_aa: CASSPRGDTEAFF; cdr3_nt: TGTGCCAGCAGCCCCAGGGGGGACACTGAAGCTTTCTTT
d_call: -; j_call: TRBJ1-1; clone_size: -; v_call: TRBV6-5; cdr3_aa: CASSYWGTPNTEAFF; cdr3_nt: TGTGCCAGCAGTTATTGGGGCACTCCAAACACTGAAGCTTTCTTT
d_call: TRBD1; j_call: TRBJ2-3; clone_size: -; v_call: TRBV7-6; cdr3_aa: CASSLSAGGGTDTQYF; cdr3_nt: TGTGCCAGCAGCCTGAGCGCAGGGGGCGGCACAGATACGCAGTATTTT
d_call: -; j_call: TRBJ2-1; clone_size: -; v_call: TRBV21-1; cdr3_aa: CASSRRRETSGCNEQFF; cdr3_nt: TGTGCCAGCAGCAGAAGAAGGGAGACTAGCGGGTGTAATGAGCAGTTCTTC
d_call: TRBD1; j_call: TRBJ2-5; clone_size: few; v_call: TRBV5-1; cdr3_aa: CASSFQGAQETQYF; cdr3_nt: TGCGCCAGCAGCTTTCAGGGGGCGCAGGAGACCCAGTACTTC
d_call: TRBD1; j_call: TRBJ1-1; clone_size: -; v_call: TRBV7-9; cdr3_aa: CASSLGQGAPAFF; cdr3_nt: TGTGCCAGCAGCTTAGGGCAGGGGGCGCCCGCTTTCTTT
d_call: TRBD1; j_call: TRBJ1-3; clone_size: -; v_call: TRBV19; cdr3_aa: CASSPPGQAFSGNTIYF; cdr3_nt: TGTGCCAGTAGTCCCCCGGGACAGGCTTTCTCTGGAAACACCATATATTTT
d_call: TRBD1; j_call: TRBJ1-4; clone_size: -; v_call: TRBV28; cdr3_aa: CASRPRGPNEKLFF; cdr3_nt: TGTGCCAGCAGGCCCAGGGGGCCTAATGAAAAACTGTTTTTT
d_call: TRBD1; j_call: TRBJ1-3; clone_size: -; v_call: TRBV9; cdr3_aa: CASSVAPGGESGNTIYF; cdr3_nt: TGTGCCAGCAGCGTAGCCCCAGGGGGAGAATCTGGAAACACCATATATTTT
d_call: -; j_call: TRBJ2-1; clone_size: -; v_call: TRBV4-1; cdr3_aa: CASSRGIGGTVNEQFF; cdr3_nt: TGCGCCAGCAGCCGGGGGATAGGTGGGACGGTTAATGAGCAGTTCTTC
d_call: -; j_call: TRBJ2-7; clone_size: -; v_call: TRBV19; cdr3_aa: CASRQFSEETTYEQYF; cdr3_nt: TGTGCCAGTAGACAATTTAGCGAGGAGACGACCTACGAGCAGTACTTC
d_call: -; j_call: TRBJ2-3; clone_size: -; v_call: TRBV19; cdr3_aa: CASSIVGSAHDTDTQYF; cdr3_nt: TGTGCCAGTAGTATCGTCGGCTCAGCCCATGACACAGATACGCAGTATTTT
d_call: -; j_call: TRBJ1-4; clone_size: few; v_call: TRBV2; cdr3_aa: CASSEGLLGKLFF; cdr3_nt: TGTGCCAGCAGTGAAGGTTTGCTGGGGAAACTGTTTTTT
d_call: -; j_call: TRBJ2-2; clone_size: -; v_call: TRBV7-2; cdr3_aa: CASSGANTGELFF; cdr3_nt: TGTGCCAGCAGCGGCGCGAACACCGGGGAGCTGTTTTTT
d_call: -; j_call: TRBJ2-3; clone_size: -; v_call: TRBV10-3; cdr3_aa: CAIMGNRDADTQYF; cdr3_nt: TGTGCCATCATGGGGAACAGGGATGCAGATACGCAGTATTTT
d_call: -; j_call: TRBJ1-5; clone_size: -; v_call: TRBV4-1; cdr3_aa: CASSTGPSSSQHF; cdr3_nt: TGCGCCAGCAGCACCGGACCGAGCTCGTCCCAGCATTTT
d_call: TRBD2; j_call: TRBJ2-1; clone_size: -; v_call: TRBV19; cdr3_aa: CATIDRGGTSGLNEQFF; cdr3_nt: TGTGCCACCATAGACAGGGGGGGGACTAGCGGCTTAAATGAGCAGTTCTTC
d_call: -; j_call: TRBJ2-1; clone_size: -; v_call: TRBV11-3; cdr3_aa: CASSLSRGVHEQFF; cdr3_nt: TGTGCCAGCAGCCTGAGTCGAGGGGTCCATGAGCAGTTCTTC
d_call: -; j_call: TRBJ2-3; clone_size: -; v_call: TRBV5-1; cdr3_aa: CASSLGLPSDTQYF; cdr3_nt: TGCGCCAGCAGCTTGGGGCTTCCTTCAGATACGCAGTATTTT
d_call: -; j_call: TRBJ2-7; clone_size: -; v_call: TRBV6-1; cdr3_aa: CASSGVWGYEQYF; cdr3_nt: TGTGCCAGCAGTGGAGTGTGGGGCTACGAGCAGTACTTC
d_call: -; j_call: TRBJ1-2; clone_size: few; v_call: TRBV27; cdr3_aa: CASSSGYGYTF; cdr3_nt: TGTGCCAGCAGTTCAGGCTATGGCTACACCTTC
d_call: TRBD2; j_call: TRBJ2-1; clone_size: many; v_call: TRBV4-1; cdr3_aa: CASSQDPGLAGSQYNEQFF; cdr3_nt: TGCGCCAGCAGCCAAGATCCCGGGCTAGCGGGGTCCCAATACAATGAGCAGTTCTTC
d_call: -; j_call: TRBJ2-2; clone_size: -; v_call: TRBV2; cdr3_aa: CASRESLLQGRNQPGELFF; cdr3_nt: TGTGCCAGCAGGGAATCCCTGCTCCAGGGGCGGAACCAGCCCGGGGAGCTGTTTTTT
d_call: TRBD1; j_call: TRBJ2-3; clone_size: -; v_call: TRBV7-9; cdr3_aa: CASSLPGTGMTDTQYF; cdr3_nt: TGTGCCAGCAGCTTGCCCGGGACAGGGATGACAGATACGCAGTATTTT
d_call: -; j_call: TRBJ1-1; clone_size: few; v_call: TRBV5-1; cdr3_aa: CASSPDTAGTEAFF; cdr3_nt: TGCGCCAGCAGCCCGGACACGGCCGGTACTGAAGCTTTCTTT
d_call: TRBD2; j_call: TRBJ2-3; clone_size: -; v_call: TRBV27; cdr3_aa: CASSSTSGRGRRTDTQYF; cdr3_nt: TGTGCCAGCAGTTCTACTAGCGGGAGGGGTCGGAGGACAGATACGCAGTATTTT
d_call: -; j_call: TRBJ2-1; clone_size: -; v_call: TRBV7-9; cdr3_aa: CASSPGGDEQFF; cdr3_nt: TGTGCCAGCAGCCCCGGCGGGGATGAGCAGTTCTTC
d_call: -; j_call: TRBJ2-3; clone_size: few; v_call: TRBV4-2; cdr3_aa: CASSQVSVSGDTQYF; cdr3_nt: TGTGCCAGCAGCCAAGTTAGCGTTTCCGGAGATACGCAGTATTTT
d_call: TRBD1; j_call: TRBJ1-1; clone_size: -; v_call: TRBV6-1; cdr3_aa: CASRGTGDEAFF; cdr3_nt: TGTGCCAGCAGGGGGACAGGGGATGAAGCTTTCTTT
d_call: -; j_call: TRBJ2-7; clone_size: many; v_call: TRBV18; cdr3_aa: CASSRPLDKPYEQYF; cdr3_nt: TGTGCCAGCTCACGACCTCTGGACAAGCCCTACGAGCAGTACTTC
d_call: -; j_call: TRBJ2-2; clone_size: -; v_call: TRBV2; cdr3_aa: CASSVAITGELFF; cdr3_nt: TGTGCCAGCAGTGTCGCTATTACCGGGGAGCTGTTTTTT
d_call: TRBD1; j_call: TRBJ2-2; clone_size: once; v_call: TRBV9; cdr3_aa: CASSVGGGADTGELFF; cdr3_nt: TGTGCCAGCAGCGTAGGAGGGGGCGCCGACACCGGGGAGCTGTTTTTT
d_call: TRBD1; j_call: TRBJ2-3; clone_size: -; v_call: TRBV23-1; cdr3_aa: CASSQSEDRISTDTQYF; cdr3_nt: TGCGCCAGCAGTCAATCGGAGGACAGGATATCCACAGATACGCAGTATTTT
d_call: TRBD2; j_call: TRBJ2-7; clone_size: -; v_call: TRBV7-2; cdr3_aa: CASSLMMGGSHEQYF; cdr3_nt: TGTGCCAGCAGCTTAATGATGGGGGGGTCTCATGAGCAGTACTTC